Each of the 10 T cell receptor beta chains below was sequenced from the same sample in a study of T-cell reconstitution after alpha-beta-depleted transplantation in children. This sample's TCRbeta library carried unique molecular identifier barcodes. TCRdb used MiXCR to reprocess the PCR reads, holding one entry per CDR3 protein. The sample shows approximately 430,000 distinct CDR3 sequences, about 16% of them seen only once. The input for sequencing was PBMCs, mostly from graft donor cells, taken 360 days after TCRalphabeta/CD19-depleted stem cell transplant. These receptor sequences come from a boy less than two years old who had a stem cell transplant for Wiskott-Aldrich syndrome, so the T cells may come from the graft donor.

This clonotype was seen just once. The chain links TRBV29-1 to TRBJ2-1; TRBD2 aligns across 12 bases. The J segment lost 4 bases and the V segment lost 7 bases, leaving 8 bases of the junction unmatched. CDR1 is SQVTM, CDR2 ANQGSEA, per germline. The CDR3 loop spans 15 amino acids. CDR3 sequence reads: CSGRGTSGRYNEQFF. The CDR3 nucleotides are TGCAGCGGGAGAGGGACTAGCGGGCGGTACAATGAGCAGTTCTTC.

This clonotype was seen ten or more times. The genes are TRBV27 and TRBJ2-1, with 10 bases fitting TRBD2. Losses at the gene ends were 1 base for V and 6 bases for J; bases not matched to a gene: 6. Germline CDR1 and CDR2: MNHEY and SMNVEV (reference sequence). The CDR3 is 16 amino acids. CDR3 in DNA: TGTGCCAGCAGTTTATTTTGGACTAGCGGCCTCAATGAGCAGTTCTTC. Amino acid sequence: CASSLFWTSGLNEQFF.

Many counts were recorded for this clonotype. The chain recombines TRBV7-6 with TRBJ2-5; D uncertain. Germline CDR1 reads SGHVS; CDR2 reads FNYEAQ. V was cut by 0 bases and J by 0 bases, with 8 bases left in between. The CDR3 sequence is 15 residues long. Written as DNA, the CDR3 is TGTGCCAGCAGCTTAGCGGCCGGTTACCAAGAGACCCAGTACTTC. It translates to CASSLAAGYQETQYF.

The rearrangement links TRBV4-3 to TRBJ2-7; possibly TRBD2 for D (6 bases). V lost 0 bases to trimming and J lost 6 bases, with 12 bases between them. CDR1 LGHNA and CDR2 YSLEER come from the germline V gene. The CDR3 runs 14 residues. For the CDR3, the DNA is TGCGCCAGCAGCCAAGACGGAGGGTTGGGCGAGCAGTACTTC. It is translated as CASSQDGGLGEQYF.

This clonotype has just a few counts. This chain connects TRBV3-1 to TRBJ1-1, with 10 bases lining up with TRBD1. The CDR3 length is 14 residues. The V gene end was trimmed by 5 bases and the J gene end by 5 bases; junction bases not matched to a gene: 5. CDR1 and CDR2 (germline): LGHDT, YNNKEL (reference sequence). The CDR3 coding sequence is TGTGCCAGCAGCTACCGGGACAGGGGAACTGAAGCTTTCTTT. Translating it yields CASSYRDRGTEAFF.

This clonotype came up many times. The chain uses TRBV7-2 and TRBJ2-3; D is undetermined. Trimming stripped 3 bases from V and 0 bases from J, with 10 bases between. Looked up from germline, CDR1 is SGHTA and CDR2 is FQGNSA. This CDR3 has 15 amino acids. CDR3 DNA sequence: TGTGCCAGCAGCTTGACCCACTGGAGCACAGATACGCAGTATTTT. This translates into CASSLTHWSTDTQYF.

The chain has TRBV24-1 and TRBJ2-3, with 8 bases lining up with TRBD2. Germline lookup yields CDR1 KGHDR and CDR2 SFDVKD. The J segment lost 6 bases and the V segment lost 3 bases, leaving 10 bases of the junction unmatched. The CDR3 totals 16 residues. The CDR3 DNA reads as TGTGCCACCAGTGATCTTGCGGGGGGCCCTCTGGATACGCAGTATTTT. It translates to CATSDLAGGPLDTQYF.

This clonotype was observed a few times. The CDR3 sequence: CASSVLGTGKYEQYF. For the CDR3, the DNA is TGCGCCAGCAGCGTGCTCGGGACAGGGAAATACGAGCAGTACTTC. The V and J genes are TRBV5-1 and TRBJ2-7; TRBD1 agrees at 9 bases. Trimming cost V 4 bases and J 4 bases; bases outside gene matches: 9. The CDR3 loop spans 15 amino acids. Germline-derived CDR1 and CDR2 are SGHRS and YFSETQ.

This chain connects TRBV20-1 to TRBJ2-2; 10 bases agree with TRBD2. This CDR3 is built from 15 residues. Germline CDR1 reads DFQATT; CDR2 reads SNEGSKA (reference sequence). J lost 1 base, V lost 3 bases, and 2 bases had no gene match. The CDR3, as DNA: TGCAGTGCTAGGCCTAGCGGGAGGAACACCGGGGAGCTGTTTTTT. The encoded protein is CSARPSGRNTGELFF.

The table lists this clonotype with a few counts. The V call is TRBV5-1, the J call TRBJ1-4, with TRBD1 matching over 10 bases. Germline CDR1 SGHRS, CDR2 YFSETQ. V was clipped by 4 bases and J by 5 bases; unmatched bases: 2. The CDR3 is 14 residues long. CDR3 protein: CASSRTGGNEKLFF. CDR3 nucleotide sequence: TGCGCCAGCAGCCGGACAGGGGGGAATGAAAAACTGTTTTTT.